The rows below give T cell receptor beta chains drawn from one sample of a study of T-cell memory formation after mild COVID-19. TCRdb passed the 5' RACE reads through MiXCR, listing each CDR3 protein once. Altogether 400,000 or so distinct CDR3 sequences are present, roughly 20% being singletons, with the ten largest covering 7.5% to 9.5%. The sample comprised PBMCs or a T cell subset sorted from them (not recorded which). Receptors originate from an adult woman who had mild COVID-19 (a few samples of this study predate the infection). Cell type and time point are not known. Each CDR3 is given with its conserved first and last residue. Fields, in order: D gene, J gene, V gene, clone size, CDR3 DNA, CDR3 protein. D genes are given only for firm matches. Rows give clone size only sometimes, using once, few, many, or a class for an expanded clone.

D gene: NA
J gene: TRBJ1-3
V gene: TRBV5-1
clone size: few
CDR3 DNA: TGCGCCAGCAGCCCTGAACCCGCCTCTGGAAACACCATATATTTT
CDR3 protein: CASSPEPASGNTIYF

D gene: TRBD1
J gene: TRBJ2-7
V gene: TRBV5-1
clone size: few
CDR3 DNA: TGCGCCAGCAGCAAACCTTCCGGGACAGGGACTGAAGAGCAGTACTTC
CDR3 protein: CASSKPSGTGTEEQYF

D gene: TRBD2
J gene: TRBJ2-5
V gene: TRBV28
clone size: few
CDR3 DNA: TGTGCCAGTCGCCGGGACCCGGGGGGAGAGACCCAGTACTTC
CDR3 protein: CASRRDPGGETQYF

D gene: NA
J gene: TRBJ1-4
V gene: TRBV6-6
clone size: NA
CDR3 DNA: TGTGCCAGCTCTTTACGGGGGGCTGATAATGAAAAACTGTTTTTT
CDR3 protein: CASSLRGADNEKLFF

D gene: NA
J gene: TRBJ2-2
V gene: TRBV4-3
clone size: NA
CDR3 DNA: TGCGCCAGCAGCCAAGATCAGGCAGGTCATGGCACCGGGGAGCTGTTTTTT
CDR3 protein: CASSQDQAGHGTGELFF

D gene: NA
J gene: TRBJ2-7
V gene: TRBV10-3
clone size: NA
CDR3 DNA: TGTGCCATCAGTGAGTTAGAAAGGAGCTACGAGCAGTACTTC
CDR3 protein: CAISELERSYEQYF

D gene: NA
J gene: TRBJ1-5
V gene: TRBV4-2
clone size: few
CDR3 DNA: TGTGCCAGCAGCCAAGAGGGGGGCGCGTATAGCAATCAGCCCCAGCATTTT
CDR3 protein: CASSQEGGAYSNQPQHF

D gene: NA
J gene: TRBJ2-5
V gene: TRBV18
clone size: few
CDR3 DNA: TGTGCCAGCTCGGCTCTTCCCCAAGAGACCCAGTACTTC
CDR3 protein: CASSALPQETQYF

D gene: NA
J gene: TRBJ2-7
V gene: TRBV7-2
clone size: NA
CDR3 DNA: TGTGCCAGCAGCTTAGCGATCAGCCACGAGCAGTACTTC
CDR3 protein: CASSLAISHEQYF

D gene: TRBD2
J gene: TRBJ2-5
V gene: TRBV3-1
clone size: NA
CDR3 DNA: TGTGCCAGCAGAAGGACTAGCGGGGCCCAAGAGACCCAGTACTTC
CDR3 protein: CASRRTSGAQETQYF

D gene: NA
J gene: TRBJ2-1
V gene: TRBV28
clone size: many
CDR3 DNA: TGTGCCAGCAGTCCCCCCTCCTACAATGAGCAGTTCTTC
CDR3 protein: CASSPPSYNEQFF

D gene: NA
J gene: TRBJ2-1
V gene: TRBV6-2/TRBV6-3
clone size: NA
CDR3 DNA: TGTGCCAGCAGTTACAGTGGGGGCCGGGAGCAGTTCTTC
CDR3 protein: CASSYSGGREQFF

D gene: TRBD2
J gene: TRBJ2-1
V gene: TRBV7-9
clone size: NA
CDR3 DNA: TGTGCCAGCAGCTTCGGCGGGAGCTCCTACAATGAGCAGTTCTTC
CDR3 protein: CASSFGGSSYNEQFF

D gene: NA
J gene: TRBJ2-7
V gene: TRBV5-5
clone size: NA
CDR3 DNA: TGTGCCAGTAGCCATACAGGGACGGATCTATCCTACGAGCAGTACTTC
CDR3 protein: CASSHTGTDLSYEQYF

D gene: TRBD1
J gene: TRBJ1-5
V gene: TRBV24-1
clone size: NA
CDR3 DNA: TGTGCCACCAGTAGGACAGGGGCGGATCAGCCCCAGCATTTT
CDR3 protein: CATSRTGADQPQHF

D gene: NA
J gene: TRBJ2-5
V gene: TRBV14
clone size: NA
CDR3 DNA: TGTGCCAGCAGCCAACCCCCGGGCTCCTCCTTCCAAGAGACCCAGTACTTC
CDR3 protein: CASSQPPGSSFQETQYF

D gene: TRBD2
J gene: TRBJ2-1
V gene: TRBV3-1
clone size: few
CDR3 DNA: TGTGCCAGCAGCCCCCGCACATTACTAGCGGGAGCCTACAATGAGCAGTTCTTC
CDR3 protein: CASSPRTLLAGAYNEQFF

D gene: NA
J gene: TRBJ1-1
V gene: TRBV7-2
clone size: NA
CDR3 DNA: TGTGCCAGCAGCTTATGGGGCGGTAACACTGAAGCTTTCTTT
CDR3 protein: CASSLWGGNTEAFF

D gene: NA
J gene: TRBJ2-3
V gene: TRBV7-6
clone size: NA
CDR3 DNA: TGTGCCAGCAGCTTATCCTCAGTCGGTACGCAGTATTTT
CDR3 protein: CASSLSSVGTQYF

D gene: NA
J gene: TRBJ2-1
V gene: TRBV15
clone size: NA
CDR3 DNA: TGTGCCACCAGCAGAGAAGGAGACTCCTACAATGAGCAGTTCTTC
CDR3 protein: CATSREGDSYNEQFF

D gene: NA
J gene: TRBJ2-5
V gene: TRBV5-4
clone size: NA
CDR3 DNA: TGTGCCAGCAGCTTTGGCTGGGACACGGGGACCCAGTACTTC
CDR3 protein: CASSFGWDTGTQYF

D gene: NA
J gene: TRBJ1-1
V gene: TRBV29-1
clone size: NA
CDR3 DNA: TGCAGCGCGGGGAGAAACACTGAAGCTTTCTTT
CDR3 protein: CSAGRNTEAFF

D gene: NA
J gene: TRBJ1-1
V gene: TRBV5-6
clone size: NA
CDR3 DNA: TGTGCCAGCAGCATGACGGGCAAGGGGGAAGCTTTCTTT
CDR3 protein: CASSMTGKGEAFF

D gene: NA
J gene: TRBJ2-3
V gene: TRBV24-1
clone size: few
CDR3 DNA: TGTGCCACCAGTGATTTTAACAGGAACACAGATACGCAGTATTTT
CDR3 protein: CATSDFNRNTDTQYF

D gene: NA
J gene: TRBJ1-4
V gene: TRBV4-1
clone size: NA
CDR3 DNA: TGCGCCAGCAGCCAAGGCACAGTTAATGAAAAACTGTTTTTT
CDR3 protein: CASSQGTVNEKLFF

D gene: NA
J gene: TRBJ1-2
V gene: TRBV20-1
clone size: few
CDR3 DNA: TGCAGTGCTAGAGATCTTAGCAGCCTATACTATGGCTACACCTTC
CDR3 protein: CSARDLSSLYYGYTF

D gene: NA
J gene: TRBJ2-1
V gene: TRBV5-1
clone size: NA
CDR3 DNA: TGCGCCAGCAGCCCCACTCAGGGGACCTACGGTGAGCAGTTCTTC
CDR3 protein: CASSPTQGTYGEQFF

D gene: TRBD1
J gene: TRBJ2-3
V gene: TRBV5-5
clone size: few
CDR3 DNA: TGTGCCAGCAGCACCGGACAGGGGGCGTGGATGATGGATACGCAGTATTTT
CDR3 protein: CASSTGQGAWMMDTQYF

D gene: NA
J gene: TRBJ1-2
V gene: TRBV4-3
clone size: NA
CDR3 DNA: TGCGCCAGCAGCCAAGATAGGGGCAGTTCATACTCCTATGGCTACACCTTC
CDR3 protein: CASSQDRGSSYSYGYTF

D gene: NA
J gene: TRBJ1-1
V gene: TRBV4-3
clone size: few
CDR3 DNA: TGCGCCAGCAGCCAAGAGGTAGCGGACACTGAAGCTTTCTTT
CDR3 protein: CASSQEVADTEAFF

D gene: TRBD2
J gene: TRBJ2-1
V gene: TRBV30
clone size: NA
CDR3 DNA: TGTGCCTGGATTTCGAAAGGACTAGCGGGAGTAGAGCAGTTCTTC
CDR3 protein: CAWISKGLAGVEQFF

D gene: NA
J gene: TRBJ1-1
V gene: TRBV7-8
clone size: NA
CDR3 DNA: TGTGCCAGCAGTAGGGGGATAACGAACACTGAAGCTTTCTTT
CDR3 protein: CASSRGITNTEAFF

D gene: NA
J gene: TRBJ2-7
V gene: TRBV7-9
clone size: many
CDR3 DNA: TGTGCCAGCCGACTAGACTCCTACGAGCAGTACTTC
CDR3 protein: CASRLDSYEQYF

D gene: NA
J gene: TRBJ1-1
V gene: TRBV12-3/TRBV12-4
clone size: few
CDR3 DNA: TGTGCCAGCAGTTTAGCGCTCAGGGGAGGAACTGAAGCTTTCTTT
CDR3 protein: CASSLALRGGTEAFF

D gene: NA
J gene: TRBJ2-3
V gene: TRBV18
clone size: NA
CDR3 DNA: TGTGCCAGCTCACCGGAAGGAGATACGCAGTATTTT
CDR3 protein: CASSPEGDTQYF

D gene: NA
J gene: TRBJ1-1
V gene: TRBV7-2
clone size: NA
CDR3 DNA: TGTGCCAGCAGCCATGGAAACGGCGGCACTGAAGCTTTCTTT
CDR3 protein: CASSHGNGGTEAFF

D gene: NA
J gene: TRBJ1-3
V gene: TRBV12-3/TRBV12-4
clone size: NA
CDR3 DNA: TGTGCCAGCAGCCAAGAGGGGAGTTCTGGAAACACCATATATTTT
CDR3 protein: CASSQEGSSGNTIYF

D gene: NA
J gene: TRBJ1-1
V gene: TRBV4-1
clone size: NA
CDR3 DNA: TGCGCCAGCAGCCAAGGTCTTAGGTTTCGCGCTGAAGCTTTCTTT
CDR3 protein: CASSQGLRFRAEAFF

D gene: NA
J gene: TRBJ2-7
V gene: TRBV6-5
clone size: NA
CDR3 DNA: TGTGCCAGCACGGCAGGGCACTCCTACGAGCAGTACTTC
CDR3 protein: CASTAGHSYEQYF

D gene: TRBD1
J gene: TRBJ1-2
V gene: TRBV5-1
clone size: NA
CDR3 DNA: TGCGCCAGCAGCTTGTTGACAGGGGAAGCCTATGGCTACACCTTC
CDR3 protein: CASSLLTGEAYGYTF

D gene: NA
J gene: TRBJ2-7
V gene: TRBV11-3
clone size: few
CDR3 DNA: TGTGCCAGCAGCTTCGGGTGGGAGCAGTACTTC
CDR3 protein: CASSFGWEQYF

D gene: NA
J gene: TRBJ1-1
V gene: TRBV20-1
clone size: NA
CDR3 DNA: TGCAGTGCCTTCGGGCCCGGGCAGGTTAGGACTGAAGCTTTCTTT
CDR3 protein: CSAFGPGQVRTEAFF

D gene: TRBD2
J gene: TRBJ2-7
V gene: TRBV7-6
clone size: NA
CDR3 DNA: TGTGCCAGCAGCTCCGTGACTAGCGGGGCCACCTACGAGCAGTACTTC
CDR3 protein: CASSSVTSGATYEQYF

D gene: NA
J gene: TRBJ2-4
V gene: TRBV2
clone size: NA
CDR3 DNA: TGTGCCAGCAGTGATTGGAACATTCAGTACTTC
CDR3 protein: CASSDWNIQYF

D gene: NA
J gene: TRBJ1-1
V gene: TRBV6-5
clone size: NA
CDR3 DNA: TGTGCCAGCAGTGGGTCGGGGAACACTGAAGCTTTCTTT
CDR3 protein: CASSGSGNTEAFF

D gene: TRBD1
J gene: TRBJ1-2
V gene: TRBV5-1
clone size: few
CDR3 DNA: TGCGCCAGCAGCACGGACGGGACAGGGAATGGAGGCTACACCTTC
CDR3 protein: CASSTDGTGNGGYTF

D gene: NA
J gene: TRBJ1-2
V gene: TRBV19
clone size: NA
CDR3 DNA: TGTGCCAGTAGTCCACAGGGACGAACCTATGGCTACACCTTC
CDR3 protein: CASSPQGRTYGYTF

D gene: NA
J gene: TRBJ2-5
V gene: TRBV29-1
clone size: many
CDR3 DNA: TGCAGCGTTGCACGGAACCGGGCGACGGGTGAGACCCAGTACTTC
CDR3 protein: CSVARNRATGETQYF

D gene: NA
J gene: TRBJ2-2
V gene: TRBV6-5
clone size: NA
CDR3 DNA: TGTGCCAGCAGTTACTTTCAAAACACCGGGGAGCTGTTTTTT
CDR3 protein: CASSYFQNTGELFF

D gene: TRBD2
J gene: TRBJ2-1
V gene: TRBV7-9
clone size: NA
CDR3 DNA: TGTGCCAGCAGCTTAAGTGGCGGGGGTGCTCGGCCGGAATCCCCTAATGAGCAGTTCTTC
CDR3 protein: CASSLSGGGARPESPNEQFF

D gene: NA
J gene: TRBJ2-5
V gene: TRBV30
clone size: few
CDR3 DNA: TGTGCCTGGAGTGTCTTTCTACAAGAGACCCAGTACTTC
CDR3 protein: CAWSVFLQETQYF

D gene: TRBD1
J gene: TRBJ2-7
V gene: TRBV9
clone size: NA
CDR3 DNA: TGTGCCAGCAGCGTGAAACTACAGGGGAGTCCCTACGAGCAGTACTTC
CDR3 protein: CASSVKLQGSPYEQYF

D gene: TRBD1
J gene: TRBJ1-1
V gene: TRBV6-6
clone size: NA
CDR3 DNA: TGTGCCAGCACCCAGGAGGGGGCGGTGGCCACTGAAGCTTTCTTT
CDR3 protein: CASTQEGAVATEAFF

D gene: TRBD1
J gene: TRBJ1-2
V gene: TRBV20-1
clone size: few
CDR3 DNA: TGCAGTGCGAACAAACCAGGGGGCAGGGGCCCTTCAAACTATGGCTACACCTTC
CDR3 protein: CSANKPGGRGPSNYGYTF